A selection of T cell receptor beta chains follows, all from one sample in a study of identical twins. TCRdb reprocessed the 5' RACE reads via MiXCR and lists one record per CDR3 protein. This sample has fewer than 900,000 distinct CDR3 sequences, with roughly 18% found just once. Separately, the same data were catalogued under a study of T cells expressing NK-cell markers.

The sequencing input was PBMCs. The receptor source for this set is a young woman in good health. Both conserved end residues are part of each CDR3. The D gene is left open where the match is weak. Some rows mark clone size as missing; the rest say once, few, many or name a class of expanded clone.

CDR3,DNA,length,J,size,D,V
CASSHPLHGGKFNEQFF,TGTGCCAGCAGCCATCCGCTCCACGGGGGGAAGTTTAATGAGCAGTTCTTC,17,TRBJ2-1,.,TRBD2,TRBV4-2
CSASIDAGETQYF,TGCAGTGCTAGTATCGACGCGGGGGAGACCCAGTACTTC,13,TRBJ2-5,few,.,TRBV20-1
CASSQGQGFEKLFF,TGTGCCAGCAGCCAGGGACAGGGATTTGAAAAACTGTTTTTT,14,TRBJ1-4,few,TRBD1,TRBV7-9
CASSLHRNQPQHF,TGTGCCAGCAGCCTCCATCGAAATCAGCCCCAGCATTTT,13,TRBJ1-5,few,.,TRBV5-8
CSADVAGTDTQYF,TGCAGTGCTGACGTAGCGGGCACAGATACGCAGTATTTT,13,TRBJ2-3,.,.,TRBV20-1
CASSGRGQVVGHGYTF,TGTGCCAGCAGTGGCCGCGGACAGGTGGTCGGGCATGGCTACACCTTC,16,TRBJ1-2,few,TRBD1,TRBV6-1
CASSSHGSEAFF,TGTGCCAGCAGCTCCCATGGGAGTGAAGCTTTCTTT,12,TRBJ1-1,.,.,TRBV11-3
CAISEGGHQPQHF,TGTGCCATCAGTGAAGGAGGGCATCAGCCCCAGCATTTT,13,TRBJ1-5,few,.,TRBV10-3
CASSVSPTNTEAFF,TGTGCCAGCAGCGTAAGCCCGACAAACACTGAAGCTTTCTTT,14,TRBJ1-1,few,.,TRBV9
CASSTSPTDTQYF,TGCGCCAGCAGCACTTCCCCCACAGATACGCAGTATTTT,13,TRBJ2-3,few,.,TRBV5-1
CASSFGQERSYEQYF,TGTGCCAGCAGCTTTGGACAGGAAAGATCCTACGAGCAGTACTTC,15,TRBJ2-7,.,TRBD1,TRBV7-8
CASNLFSGGKYNEQFF,TGTGCCAGCAACCTCTTTAGCGGGGGGAAATACAATGAGCAGTTCTTC,16,TRBJ2-1,.,TRBD2,TRBV7-2
CASSQGYSNTGELFF,TGTGCCAGCAGCCAAGGCTACTCGAACACCGGGGAGCTGTTTTTT,15,TRBJ2-2,.,.,TRBV3-1
CASSLRTTGELFF,TGCGCCAGCAGCTTGAGGACCACCGGGGAGCTGTTTTTT,13,TRBJ2-2,.,.,TRBV5-1